The clone carrying this T cell receptor (beta chain) was recorded only once. Authors' processing steps: Reference gene primer amplification yielded estimated nucleated cell counts. Sequencing was performed with immunoSEQ multiplex PCR; in TCRdb, only in-frame clones are kept and a portion is missing. The DNA was the basis for D and trimming; V, J and clone size are from that table. The repertoire has about 190,000 clones, 79% of them found once; the top ten carry 17%. This entry is derived from a study of blood T cell repertoires in COVID-19. The J segment lost 1 base and the V segment lost 4 bases, leaving 12 bases of the junction unmatched. CDR1 and CDR2 (germline): ENHRY, SYGVKD. The CDR3 is 17 amino acids.

The TCR sequence derives from a man aged 55 to 70 with active or convalescent COVID-19. Sequencing was performed on peripheral blood. The chain uses TRBV10-3 and TRBJ1-1; TRBD1 matches at 7 bases. CDR3 sequence: CAISGPSGGSENTEAFF. DNA of the CDR3: TGTGCCATCAGTGGACCTTCAGGGGGAAGTGAGAACACTGAAGCTTTCTTT.